This T cell receptor (beta chain) emerged from a study of identical twins. From germline, CDR1 is SEHNR and CDR2 FQNEAQ (reference sequence). The V and J ends lost 11 bases and 0 bases respectively, with 20 bases between them. The CDR3 runs to 16 residues. This clonotype appeared many times. What it binds is unknown. All donors were healthy, and all were Caucasian. The authors used template switching to add a universal primer site and gave cDNA unique molecular identifiers. TCRdb reprocessed the 5' RACE reads via MiXCR and lists one record per CDR3 protein. Of 250,000 to 300,000 distinct CDR3 sequences listed, 7.5% to 9.5% are singletons. Study observations and caveats: Not following the same donors, the study drew its conclusions from cross-sectional statistical analysis. Sequences that were beta out-of-frame showed weaker excess twin sharing.

These data also featured in a second study, about yellow fever vaccine responses in identical twins.

The TCR sequence derives from a woman aged 18-29 years in good health. The chain recombines TRBV7-9 with TRBJ1-3; no clear D. Specimen: CD8+ T cells sorted from blood. The CDR3 region has the DNA TGTGCCGGTGCAGTGACGGGCGGGAGCTCTGGAAACACCATATATTTT. As protein: CAGAVTGGSSGNTIYF. Filled out from reference TRBV7-9 and TRBJ1-3, the complete variable domain reads DTGVSQNPRHKITKRGQNVTFRCDPISEHNRLYWYRQTLGQGPEFLTYFQNEAQLEKSRLLSDRFSAERPKGSFSTLEIQRTEQGDSAMYLCAGAVTGGSSGNTIYFGEGSWLTVV.